This T cell receptor beta chain was retrieved from a study of Ad26.COV2.S vaccination and SARS-CoV-2 variants. The overall study: Intramuscularly, Ad26.COV2.S was given either once or twice, 56 days apart. Findings of the study overall: Post-vaccination breadth of spike-specific CD8+ and CD4+ T cell responses was reportedly substantial. Placebo recipients and vaccine recipients were similar in non-spike TCR breadth.

Method: immunoSEQ multiplex PCR; TCRdb's copy keeps in-frame clones and lacks some. The sample consists of almost 400,000 clones, approximately 89% of them appearing once. As for treatment: some 19 received Ad26.COV2.S at low or high dose, single or two shots; roughly 5 received placebo; per-sample allocation not given. On day 63 after the first injection, vaccine and placebo recipients gave samples. The vaccine antigen was prefusion-stabilized Wuhan SARS-CoV-2 spike. CDR1 SGHAT and CDR2 FQNNGV come from the germline V gene. Trimming cost V 3 bases and J 1 base, with 9 bases left between them. The CDR3 runs 14 residues. With respect to this clone: Its antigen is unknown.

V gene TRBV11-2 combines with J gene TRBJ1-1; no firm D call. The TCR was taken from a person between 18 and 59 years old who received the Ad26.COV2.S COVID-19 vaccine or a placebo. Material: peripheral blood, obtained in a trial of Ad26.COV2.S vaccine versus placebo. The DNA of the CDR3 is TGTGCCAGCAGCTTCGCTCTCGGGAACACTGAAGCTTTCTTT. This gives the protein CASSFALGNTEAFF.